This T cell receptor (beta chain) was retrieved from a study of CD4 T cells in relation to SARS-CoV-2 and coronaviruses. For the study at large: After about nine days of antigen culture, PBMC TCR beta CDR3s were sequenced.

CDR3 size: 15 residues. Losses at the gene ends were 5 bases for V and 5 bases for J; bases not matched to a gene: 7. Germline V lookup: CDR1 SGHVS, CDR2 FQNEAQ. Overall study results and limits: Samples before the pandemic and after infection were not matched within any donor. Roughly three fifths of donors had memory CD4+ clonotypes crossrecognizing SARS-CoV-2 and common cold coronavirus spike.

Before the COVID-19 pandemic, during about 2011-2019, CD4+ T cells were taken from unexposed donors. After about ten days of culture, CD4+ T cells were isolated. Fresh IL-2 medium replaced half the medium on days 3 and 7. A word on this clone: Its antigen is undetermined.

Using immunoSEQ multiplex PCR, the repertoire was profiled, and TCRdb retains in-frame clones only, with some absent. The table includes approximately 30,000 clones, roughly 69% detected once. Sequenced sample: CD4+ T cells from PBMCs, cultured in vitro. V gene TRBV7-8 combines with J gene TRBJ2-3, with 10 bases identical to TRBD2. The clonotype was recovered from a human donor in good health. As DNA, the CDR3 is TGTGCCAGCAGCGAATTAGCGGGAGGTGTAGATACGCAGTATTTT. Translation: CASSELAGGVDTQYF.